A selection of T cell receptor beta chains follows, all from one sample in a study of T cells in Graves' hyperthyroidism and ophthalmopathy. TCRdb recomputed calls from the multiplex PCR reads with MiXCR, one row per CDR3 protein. Altogether 550,000 to 800,000 distinct CDR3 sequences are present, around 17% being singletons, with the ten largest covering 8.4%. Sequenced sample: blood. The receptors shown here come from a man between 18 and 29 years old with Graves' hyperthyroidism. Both conserved end residues are part of each CDR3. Fields, in order: CDR3 protein, CDR3 DNA, clone size, D gene, J gene, V gene. D genes are given only for firm matches. Clone size is given for some rows only: seen once, a few or many times, or a class if the clone is expanded.

CDR3: CAGGQLNTEAFF
DNA: TGTGCCGGGGGACAGCTGAACACTGAAGCTTTCTTT
size: few
D: TRBD1
J: TRBJ1-1
V: TRBV2

CDR3: CAWNSLPGVGYTF
DNA: TGTGCCTGGAATTCACTACCAGGGGTTGGCTACACCTTC
size: few
D: -
J: TRBJ1-2
V: TRBV30

CDR3: CASSLSGPGFSYNEQFF
DNA: TGTGCCAGCAGTTTATCTGGTCCCGGGTTCTCCTACAATGAGCAGTTCTTC
size: many
D: -
J: TRBJ2-1
V: TRBV28

CDR3: CASSFTSNARGGYTF
DNA: TGTGCCAGCAGCTTTACCTCGAACGCCCGAGGGGGCTACACCTTC
size: -
D: -
J: TRBJ1-2
V: TRBV5-6

CDR3: CASTGVSNEQYF
DNA: TGTGCCAGTACGGGAGTCAGCAACGAGCAGTACTTC
size: few
D: -
J: TRBJ2-7
V: TRBV19

CDR3: CASSLSQLLTGDTQYF
DNA: TGTGCCAGCAGCTTAAGTCAACTACTAACGGGAGATACGCAGTATTTT
size: -
D: -
J: TRBJ2-3
V: TRBV11-3

CDR3: CASSMGPPRETQYF
DNA: TGTGCCAGCAGCATGGGACCGCCAAGGGAGACCCAGTACTTC
size: many
D: -
J: TRBJ2-5
V: TRBV7-2

CDR3: CASSLEGGPREAFF
DNA: TGTGCCAGCAGCTTAGAGGGGGGACCCCGCGAAGCTTTCTTT
size: many
D: -
J: TRBJ1-1
V: TRBV7-8

CDR3: CASSLEIGTSGSYEQYF
DNA: TGTGCCAGCAGCTTGGAAATTGGGACTAGCGGGAGTTACGAGCAGTACTTC
size: -
D: TRBD2
J: TRBJ2-7
V: TRBV5-1

CDR3: CASSARDRVGETQYF
DNA: TGTGCCAGTAGTGCCAGGGACAGGGTAGGAGAGACCCAGTACTTC
size: -
D: TRBD1
J: TRBJ2-5
V: TRBV19

CDR3: CASSAQAGGPDTQYF
DNA: TGTGCCAGCAGCGCCCAAGCGGGAGGGCCAGATACGCAGTATTTT
size: few
D: TRBD2
J: TRBJ2-3
V: TRBV9

CDR3: CASSPAGAAYNEQFF
DNA: TGCGCCAGCAGCCCCGCGGGAGCTGCATACAATGAGCAGTTCTTC
size: few
D: TRBD2
J: TRBJ2-1
V: TRBV4-3

CDR3: CSARGTRNTGELFF
DNA: TGCAGTGCTAGAGGGACTAGGAACACCGGGGAGCTGTTTTTT
size: -
D: TRBD2
J: TRBJ2-2
V: TRBV20-1

CDR3: CASSEPRVGQPQHF
DNA: TGTGCCAGCAGTGAGCCCAGGGTGGGTCAGCCCCAGCATTTT
size: few
D: -
J: TRBJ1-5
V: TRBV6-1

CDR3: CASSPPYGGEQYF
DNA: TGTGCCAGCAGCCCACCCTACGGGGGGGAGCAGTACTTC
size: many
D: TRBD2
J: TRBJ2-7
V: TRBV28

CDR3: CASRDRGGSYEQYF
DNA: TGTGCCAGCAGGGACAGGGGTGGCTCCTACGAGCAGTACTTC
size: many
D: TRBD1
J: TRBJ2-7
V: TRBV2

CDR3: CASTQRGSWEQYF
DNA: TGTGCCAGCACCCAAAGGGGTTCATGGGAGCAGTACTTC
size: many
D: -
J: TRBJ2-7
V: TRBV2

CDR3: CASQNRDSTEAFF
DNA: TGTGCCAGCCAGAACAGGGATTCGACTGAAGCTTTCTTT
size: many
D: -
J: TRBJ1-1
V: TRBV2

CDR3: CASSLGQLNQPQHF
DNA: TGTGCCAGCAGCTTGGGGCAGCTAAATCAGCCCCAGCATTTT
size: many
D: -
J: TRBJ1-5
V: TRBV5-6

CDR3: CASSTGTSGSSEQYF
DNA: TGTGCCAGCAGCACCGGGACTAGCGGGAGTAGCGAGCAGTACTTC
size: -
D: TRBD2
J: TRBJ2-7
V: TRBV11-1

CDR3: CASSLPGQGNTGELFF
DNA: TGTGCCAGCAGTTTACCGGGACAGGGCAACACCGGGGAGCTGTTTTTT
size: few
D: TRBD1
J: TRBJ2-2
V: TRBV27

CDR3: CSAPRTSGGEQYF
DNA: TGCAGTGCTCCACGGACTAGCGGCGGCGAGCAGTACTTC
size: many
D: TRBD2
J: TRBJ2-7
V: TRBV20-1

CDR3: CASRVGRAGHNEQFF
DNA: TGTGCCAGCAGAGTAGGGAGGGCAGGTCACAATGAGCAGTTCTTC
size: -
D: TRBD2
J: TRBJ2-1
V: TRBV28

CDR3: CASSTRGRETQYF
DNA: TGTGCCAGTAGTACCCGGGGCAGAGAGACCCAGTACTTC
size: few
D: -
J: TRBJ2-5
V: TRBV19

CDR3: CASSFEVNQPQHF
DNA: TGTGCCAGCAGTTTCGAAGTTAATCAGCCCCAGCATTTT
size: -
D: -
J: TRBJ1-5
V: TRBV27

CDR3: CASSPDRVDGYTF
DNA: TGTGCCAGCAGTCCGGACAGGGTGGATGGCTACACCTTC
size: many
D: TRBD1
J: TRBJ1-2
V: TRBV12-3/TRBV12-4

CDR3: CASSLGGASTDTQYF
DNA: TGTGCCAGCAGCTTAGGGGGAGCGAGCACAGATACGCAGTATTTT
size: many
D: -
J: TRBJ2-3
V: TRBV11-3

CDR3: CASSPGGGNNQPQHF
DNA: TGTGCCAGCAGCCCAGGAGGGGGCAACAATCAGCCCCAGCATTTT
size: -
D: TRBD1
J: TRBJ1-5
V: TRBV7-9

CDR3: CASNAGGAFGELFF
DNA: TGTGCCAGCAACGCAGGGGGCGCTTTCGGGGAGCTGTTTTTT
size: -
D: TRBD1
J: TRBJ2-2
V: TRBV27

CDR3: CATSDFRQDSTDTQYF
DNA: TGTGCCACCAGTGATTTTCGACAGGATAGCACAGATACGCAGTATTTT
size: many
D: -
J: TRBJ2-3
V: TRBV24-1

CDR3: CASNGDGLYEQYF
DNA: TGCGCCAGCAATGGGGACGGCCTCTACGAGCAGTACTTC
size: many
D: -
J: TRBJ2-7
V: TRBV5-1

CDR3: CASSWIGRWEPQHF
DNA: TGTGCCAGCAGCTGGATAGGGAGATGGGAGCCCCAGCATTTT
size: -
D: -
J: TRBJ1-5
V: TRBV7-3

CDR3: CASSPGQVGAEAFF
DNA: TGTGCCAGCAGCCCAGGACAGGTTGGGGCTGAAGCTTTCTTT
size: few
D: TRBD1
J: TRBJ1-1
V: TRBV9

CDR3: CASSHRVGDYEQYF
DNA: TGTGCCAGCAGCCACAGGGTCGGGGACTACGAGCAGTACTTC
size: many
D: -
J: TRBJ2-7
V: TRBV28

CDR3: CSVEGDTYEQYF
DNA: TGCAGCGTTGAGGGAGACACATACGAGCAGTACTTC
size: many
D: -
J: TRBJ2-7
V: TRBV29-1

CDR3: CAWSQYSGKETQYF
DNA: TGTGCCTGGAGTCAATACTCAGGGAAAGAGACCCAGTACTTC
size: many
D: -
J: TRBJ2-5
V: TRBV30

CDR3: CASSEAGLITQYF
DNA: TGTGCCAGCAGTGAAGCGGGACTCATAACCCAGTACTTC
size: many
D: -
J: TRBJ2-5
V: TRBV2

CDR3: CASSPRGRGQEQYF
DNA: TGTGCCAGCAGTCCCCGGGGCAGGGGGCAGGAGCAGTACTTC
size: -
D: TRBD1
J: TRBJ2-7
V: TRBV6-1

CDR3: CASSSPRGATGANVLTF
DNA: TGTGCCAGCAGTTCCCCTAGAGGGGCCACTGGGGCCAACGTCCTGACTTTC
size: -
D: -
J: TRBJ2-6
V: TRBV6-1

CDR3: CASRALAAFSTDTQYF
DNA: TGTGCCAGCAGAGCACTAGCGGCCTTTTCTACAGATACGCAGTATTTT
size: -
D: TRBD2
J: TRBJ2-3
V: TRBV27

CDR3: CASSENLGQYF
DNA: TGTGCCAGCAGTGAAAACCTGGGGCAGTACTTC
size: -
D: -
J: TRBJ2-7
V: TRBV2

CDR3: CAWSLAYGYTF
DNA: TGTGCCTGGAGTTTGGCCTATGGCTACACCTTC
size: -
D: -
J: TRBJ1-2
V: TRBV30

CDR3: CASSFRGSGTEAFF
DNA: TGTGCCAGCAGTTTCAGGGGGTCGGGCACTGAAGCTTTCTTT
size: few
D: TRBD1
J: TRBJ1-1
V: TRBV27

CDR3: CASSLQSGSADTQYF
DNA: TGTGCCAGCAGCCTCCAGAGCGGGAGTGCAGATACGCAGTATTTT
size: few
D: TRBD2
J: TRBJ2-3
V: TRBV4-2

CDR3: CATSDPGGDSGRLDTQYF
DNA: TGTGCCACCAGTGATCCCGGTGGGGATAGCGGGAGACTGGATACGCAGTATTTT
size: few
D: TRBD2
J: TRBJ2-3
V: TRBV24-1

CDR3: CSARLGLAGGIDTQYF
DNA: TGCAGTGCTAGATTAGGACTAGCGGGAGGCATAGATACGCAGTATTTT
size: few
D: TRBD2
J: TRBJ2-3
V: TRBV20-1

CDR3: CSVEDSGGDETQYF
DNA: TGCAGCGTTGAAGATTCAGGGGGCGACGAGACCCAGTACTTC
size: -
D: TRBD1
J: TRBJ2-5
V: TRBV29-1

CDR3: CASSEFHQTGAFF
DNA: TGTGCCAGCAGTGAGTTCCACCAAACGGGAGCTTTCTTT
size: -
D: -
J: TRBJ1-1
V: TRBV2

CDR3: CASSSRRGGVGTNEKLFF
DNA: TGTGCCAGCAGCTCGAGGAGAGGGGGCGTAGGAACTAATGAAAAACTGTTTTTT
size: -
D: TRBD1
J: TRBJ1-4
V: TRBV13